This T cell receptor beta chain was sequenced in a study of blood T cell repertoires in COVID-19. The length of the CDR3 is 14 residues. V was clipped by 6 bases and J by 9 bases; unmatched bases: 5. Germline-derived CDR1 and CDR2 are MNHEY and SVGAGI. The method was immunoSEQ multiplex PCR; TCRdb's version includes in-frame clones alone and lacks a portion of them. The profile shows roughly 150,000 clones, roughly 82% of them singletons. The receptor was derived from a woman between 45 and 65 years old in a cohort sampled during active or convalescent COVID-19. This chain uses TRBV6-5 with TRBJ1-6, with 10 bases matching TRBD1. The sequenced sample consisted of peripheral blood. This CDR3 reads CASSMGQGISPLHF. The CDR3 bases are TGTGCCAGCAGCATGGGACAGGGGATTTCACCCCTCCACTTT.